The rows below give T cell receptor beta chains drawn from one sample of a study of cytomegalovirus exposure and HLA in healthy donors. The table came from immunoSEQ multiplex PCR; TCRdb's copy has only in-frame clones and leaves some out. In the table there are approximately 170,000 clones, 85% of which are singletons. Sample: PBMCs. The receptor set was obtained from a man between 18 and 35 years old in good health and CMV-seropositive. CDR3s include the opening cysteine and the closing phenylalanine or tryptophan. A D gene is named only where the DNA matches it firmly. Rows give clone size only sometimes, using once, few, many, or a class for an expanded clone.

D	V	J	size	CDR3	DNA
NA	TRBV27	TRBJ2-1	NA	CASSLIGDNEQFF	TGTGCCAGCAGTTTGATAGGGGACAATGAGCAGTTCTTC
TRBD1	TRBV27	TRBJ1-2	NA	CASRSQGAIGYTF	TGTGCCAGCAGATCACAGGGGGCGATTGGCTACACCTTC
TRBD1	TRBV5-1	TRBJ1-1	NA	CASSRQGALEAFF	TGCGCCAGCAGCCGACAGGGGGCGTTAGAAGCTTTCTTT
TRBD1	TRBV4-1	TRBJ1-2	NA	CASSHPGTGSLANYGYTF	TGCGCCAGCAGCCACCCCGGGACAGGGTCCCTAGCTAACTATGGCTACACCTTC
NA	TRBV30	TRBJ2-7	few	CAWSVDRAYEQYF	TGTGCCTGGAGTGTGGACAGAGCCTACGAGCAGTACTTC
TRBD1	TRBV7-2	TRBJ2-2	NA	CASSSPRTGANTGELFF	TGTGCCAGCAGTTCCCCCCGGACAGGGGCGAACACCGGGGAGCTGTTTTTT
TRBD2	TRBV19	TRBJ2-5	NA	CASSSSTSGGPQETQYF	TGTGCCAGTAGTTCGAGTACTAGCGGGGGTCCCCAAGAGACCCAGTACTTC
NA	TRBV5-1	TRBJ1-1	NA	CASATPSNTEAFF	TGCGCCAGCGCCACTCCATCGAACACTGAAGCTTTCTTT
TRBD1	TRBV30	TRBJ2-7	NA	CAWSVPGTGAYYEQYF	TGTGCCTGGAGTGTACCGGGGACAGGGGCTTACTACGAGCAGTACTTC
NA	TRBV9	TRBJ1-2	NA	CASSPQGREGPTF	TGTGCCAGCAGCCCCCAGGGACGGGAGGGCCCCACCTTC
TRBD1	TRBV9	TRBJ2-7	NA	CASSAGGHSGDEQYF	TGTGCCAGCAGCGCAGGGGGACATTCCGGCGACGAGCAGTACTTC
TRBD1	TRBV5-6	TRBJ2-3	NA	CASSSTGDPQYF	TGTGCCAGCAGCTCGACAGGGGACCCGCAGTATTTT
TRBD1	TRBV7-8	TRBJ1-2	few	CASSPDRERGYTF	TGTGCCAGCAGCCCTGACAGGGAGAGGGGCTACACCTTC
NA	TRBV11-3	TRBJ1-1	once	CASSTGGDRNTEAFF	TGTGCCAGCAGCACTGGGGGGGACCGAAACACTGAAGCTTTCTTT
TRBD1	TRBV4-1	TRBJ1-1	NA	CASSQTGQANTEAFF	TGCGCCAGCAGCCAAACCGGACAGGCGAACACTGAAGCTTTCTTT
TRBD1	TRBV7-9	TRBJ1-2	NA	CASSYGDSYYGYTF	TGTGCCAGCAGCTACGGGGACAGCTACTATGGCTACACCTTC
TRBD2	TRBV5-1	TRBJ2-2	NA	CASSLESLAGDTGELFF	TGCGCCAGCAGCTTGGAATCCCTAGCGGGAGACACCGGGGAGCTGTTTTTT
NA	TRBV27	TRBJ2-5	NA	CASSLIAGSSQETQYF	TGTGCCAGCAGTTTAATAGCCGGGAGCTCCCAAGAGACCCAGTACTTC
NA	TRBV2	TRBJ2-6	NA	CASSEPSGVLSGANVLTF	TGTGCCAGCAGTGAACCTTCGGGGGTACTATCCGGGGCCAACGTCCTGACTTTC
NA	TRBV7-9	TRBJ2-7	NA	CASTPRGNYEQYF	TGTGCCAGCACCCCTCGGGGAAACTACGAGCAGTACTTC
TRBD2	TRBV5-4	TRBJ2-7	NA	CASSLSGRGEQYF	TGTGCCAGCAGTCTGAGCGGGAGAGGCGAGCAGTACTTC
TRBD1	TRBV6-1	TRBJ1-4	NA	CASSLNRGREKLFF	TGTGCCAGCAGTCTAAACAGGGGGCGAGAAAAACTGTTTTTT
TRBD2	TRBV29-1	TRBJ2-2	NA	CSVGTSSAGELFF	TGCAGCGTCGGGACTAGTTCCGCCGGGGAGCTGTTTTTT